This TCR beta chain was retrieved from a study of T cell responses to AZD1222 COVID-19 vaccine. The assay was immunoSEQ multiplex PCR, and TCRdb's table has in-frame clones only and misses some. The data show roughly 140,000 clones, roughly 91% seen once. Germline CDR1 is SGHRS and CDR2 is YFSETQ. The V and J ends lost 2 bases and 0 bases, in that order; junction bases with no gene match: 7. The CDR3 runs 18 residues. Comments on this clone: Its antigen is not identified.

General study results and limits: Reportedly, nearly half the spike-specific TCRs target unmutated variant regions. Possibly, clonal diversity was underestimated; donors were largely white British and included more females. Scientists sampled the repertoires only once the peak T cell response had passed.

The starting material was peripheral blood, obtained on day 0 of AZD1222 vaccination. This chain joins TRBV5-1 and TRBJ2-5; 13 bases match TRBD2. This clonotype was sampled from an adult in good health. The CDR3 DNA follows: TGCGCCAGCAGCTTAGGACTAGCGGGGGAGAGGTACCAAGAGACCCAGTACTTC. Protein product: CASSLGLAGERYQETQYF. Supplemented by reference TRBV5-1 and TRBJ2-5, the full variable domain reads KAGVTQTPRYLIKTRGQQVTLSCSPISGHRSVSWYQQTPGQGLQFLFEYFSETQRNKGNFPGRFSGRQFSNSRSEMNVSTLELGDSALYLCASSLGLAGERYQETQYFGPGTRLLVL.